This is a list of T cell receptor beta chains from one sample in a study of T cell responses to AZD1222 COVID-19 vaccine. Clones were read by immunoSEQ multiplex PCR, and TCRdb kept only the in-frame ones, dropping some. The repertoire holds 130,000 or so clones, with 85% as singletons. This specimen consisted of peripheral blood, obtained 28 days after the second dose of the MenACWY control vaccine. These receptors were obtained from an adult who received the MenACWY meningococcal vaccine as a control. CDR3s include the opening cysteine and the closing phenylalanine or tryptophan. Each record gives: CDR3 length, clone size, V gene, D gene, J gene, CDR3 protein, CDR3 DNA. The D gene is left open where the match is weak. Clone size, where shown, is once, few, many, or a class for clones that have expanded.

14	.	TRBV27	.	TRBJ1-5	CASSLNRANQPQHF	TGTGCCAGCAGTTTAAACAGGGCCAATCAGCCCCAGCATTTT
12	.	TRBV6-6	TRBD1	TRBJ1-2	CASRTGNYGYTF	TGTGCCAGCAGGACAGGGAACTATGGCTACACCTTC
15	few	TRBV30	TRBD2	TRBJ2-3	CAWETSGRPTDTQYF	TGTGCCTGGGAGACTAGCGGGAGGCCCACAGATACGCAGTATTTT
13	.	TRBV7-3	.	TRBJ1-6	CASSWGGESPLHF	TGTGCCAGCAGCTGGGGCGGAGAATCACCCCTCCACTTT
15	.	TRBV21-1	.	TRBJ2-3	CANLEGTGGTDTQYF	TGTGCCAACCTGGAGGGAACAGGGGGCACAGATACGCAGTATTTT
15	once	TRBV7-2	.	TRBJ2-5	CASSYGWLAGETQYF	TGTGCCAGCAGCTATGGGTGGCTAGCCGGTGAGACCCAGTACTTC
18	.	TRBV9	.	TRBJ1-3	CASSVVDGLRASGNTIYF	TGTGCCAGCAGCGTAGTTGATGGCCTCCGGGCCTCTGGAAACACCATATATTTT
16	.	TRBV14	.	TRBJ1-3	CASSQAGAHSGNTIYF	TGTGCCAGCAGCCAAGCAGGGGCCCACTCTGGAAACACCATATATTTT
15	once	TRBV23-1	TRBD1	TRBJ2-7	CASTLTGVLSYEQYF	TGCGCCAGCACTCTAACAGGGGTCCTCTCCTACGAGCAGTACTTC
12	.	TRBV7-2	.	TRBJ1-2	CASSLARSGYTF	TGTGCCAGCAGCTTAGCCAGGAGTGGCTACACCTTC
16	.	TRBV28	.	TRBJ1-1	CASSSYGRGMNTEAFF	TGTGCCAGCAGTTCCTACGGGCGGGGAATGAACACTGAAGCTTTCTTT
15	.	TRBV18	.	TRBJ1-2	CASSPQVGTNYGYTF	TGTGCCAGCTCACCACAGGTGGGGACGAACTATGGCTACACCTTC
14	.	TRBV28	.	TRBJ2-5	CASSLRSGTGTQYF	TGTGCCAGCAGTTTACGATCCGGGACGGGGACCCAGTACTTC
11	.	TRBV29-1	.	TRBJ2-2	CSVKITGELFF	TGCAGCGTTAAAATCACCGGGGAGCTGTTTTTT
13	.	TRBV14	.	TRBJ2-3	CASSQDMMDTQYF	TGTGCCAGCAGCCAAGATATGATGGATACGCAGTATTTT
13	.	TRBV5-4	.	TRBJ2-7	CASSLTGTYEQYF	TGTGCCAGCAGCTTAACAGGTACCTACGAGCAGTACTTC
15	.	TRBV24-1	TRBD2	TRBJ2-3	CATGGGGARADTQYF	TGTGCCACCGGCGGCGGGGGGGCGCGGGCAGATACGCAGTATTTT
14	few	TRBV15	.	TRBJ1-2	CATSRGATDYGYTF	TGTGCCACCAGCAGAGGAGCGACGGACTATGGCTACACCTTC
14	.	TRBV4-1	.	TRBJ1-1	CASSLEEGLPEAFF	TGCGCCAGCAGCCTAGAGGAAGGGTTGCCTGAAGCTTTCTTT
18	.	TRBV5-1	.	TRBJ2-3	CASSLAFSLQTSTDTQYF	TGCGCCAGCAGCTTGGCCTTTTCTCTCCAAACAAGCACAGATACGCAGTATTTT
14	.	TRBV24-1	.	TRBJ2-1	CATSDSPADNEQFF	TGTGCCACCAGTGATTCCCCAGCCGACAATGAGCAGTTCTTC
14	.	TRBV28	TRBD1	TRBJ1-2	CATSQGLGDYGYTF	TGTGCCACATCACAGGGGTTGGGTGACTATGGCTACACCTTC
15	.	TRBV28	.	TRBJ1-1	CASTKDTGWSTEAFF	TGTGCCAGCACCAAAGACACAGGGTGGAGCACTGAAGCTTTCTTT
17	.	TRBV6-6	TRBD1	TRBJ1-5	CASSPPGTGGSNQPQHF	TGTGCCAGCAGTCCCCCGGGGACAGGGGGTAGCAATCAGCCCCAGCATTTT
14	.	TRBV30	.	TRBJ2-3	CAWSTGVITDTQYF	TGTGCCTGGTCGACAGGAGTTATCACAGATACGCAGTATTTT
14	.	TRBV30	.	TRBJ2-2	CAWKAQGNTGELFF	TGTGCCTGGAAGGCACAGGGGAACACCGGGGAGCTGTTTTTT
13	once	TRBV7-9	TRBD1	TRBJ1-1	CASSLAGQEEAFF	TGTGCCAGCAGCTTAGCGGGACAGGAGGAAGCTTTCTTT
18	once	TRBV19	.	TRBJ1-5	CASSNTRGSTYSNQPQHF	TGTGCCAGTAGTAATACCCGGGGCAGCACATATAGCAATCAGCCCCAGCATTTT
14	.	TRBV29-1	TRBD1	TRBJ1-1	CSAAATGGFTEAFF	TGCAGCGCCGCGGCTACAGGGGGATTCACTGAAGCTTTCTTT
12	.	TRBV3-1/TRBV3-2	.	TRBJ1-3	CASSPLGPAIYF	TGTGCCAGCAGCCCTCTGGGGCCCGCCATATATTTT
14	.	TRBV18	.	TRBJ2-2	CASSLDRTPGELFF	TGTGCCAGCTCCCTAGACAGGACTCCAGGGGAGCTGTTTTTT
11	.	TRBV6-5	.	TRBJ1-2	CATVDNYGYTF	TGTGCCACCGTAGACAACTATGGCTACACCTTC
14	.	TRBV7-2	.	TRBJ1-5	CASSLLGRNQPQHF	TGTGCCAGCAGCTTATTGGGGCGGAATCAGCCCCAGCATTTT
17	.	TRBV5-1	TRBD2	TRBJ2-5	CASSPGTSGGFQETQYF	TGCGCCAGCAGCCCGGGGACTAGCGGGGGGTTCCAAGAGACCCAGTACTTC
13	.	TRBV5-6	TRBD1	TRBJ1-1	CASSSTGRTEAFF	TGTGCCAGCAGCTCGACAGGGAGGACTGAAGCTTTCTTT
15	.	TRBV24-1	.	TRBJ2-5	CATSDPRGPPGTQYF	TGTGCCACCAGTGATCCACGCGGGCCACCCGGGACCCAGTACTTC
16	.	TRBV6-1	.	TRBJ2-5	CASSDGRTVHVKTQYF	TGTGCCAGCAGTGACGGACGGACCGTCCATGTAAAGACCCAGTACTTC
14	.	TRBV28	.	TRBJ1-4	CASGGGRGGEKLFF	TGTGCCAGCGGAGGGGGGAGAGGAGGTGAAAAACTGTTTTTT
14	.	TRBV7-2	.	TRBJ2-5	CASSPHLLGETQYF	TGTGCCAGCAGCCCACATCTCCTCGGAGAGACCCAGTACTTC
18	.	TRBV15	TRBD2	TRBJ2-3	CATSRDRGSSGPADTQYF	TGTGCCACCAGCAGAGATAGGGGGTCTAGCGGGCCTGCAGATACGCAGTATTTT
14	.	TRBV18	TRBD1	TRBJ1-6	CASSRQGGNSPLHF	TGTGCCAGCTCACGACAGGGCGGCAATTCACCCCTCCACTTT
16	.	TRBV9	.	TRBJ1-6	CASSVVGPVDNSPLHF	TGTGCCAGCAGCGTAGTCGGCCCCGTAGATAATTCACCCCTCCACTTT
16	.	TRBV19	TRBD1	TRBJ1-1	CASSILGTGDYTEAFF	TGTGCCAGTAGTATACTAGGGACAGGGGATTACACTGAAGCTTTCTTT
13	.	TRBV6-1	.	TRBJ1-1	CASSEGQNTEAFF	TGTGCCAGCAGTGAGGGACAGAACACTGAAGCTTTCTTT
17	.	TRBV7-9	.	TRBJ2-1	CASSPIVDSLLYNEQFF	TGTGCCAGCAGCCCCATAGTGGACAGCCTTCTCTACAATGAGCAGTTCTTC
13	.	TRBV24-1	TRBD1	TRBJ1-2	CATSDGTVYGYTF	TGTGCCACCAGTGACGGGACAGTCTATGGCTACACCTTC
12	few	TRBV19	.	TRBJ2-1	CASSMPLGEQFF	TGTGCCAGTAGTATGCCCCTCGGTGAGCAGTTCTTC
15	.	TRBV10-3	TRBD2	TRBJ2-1	CAISRTSGNYNEQFF	TGTGCCATCAGTCGGACTAGCGGGAACTACAATGAGCAGTTCTTC